These 4 T cell receptor beta chains were sequenced from one sample in a study of T cells in Graves' hyperthyroidism and ophthalmopathy. There were TCR beta CDR3 regions amplified from RNA transcripts. A set of HTBI primers served as the primers for a first-round RT-PCR of the TCR CDR3. MiXCR was run by TCRdb on the multiplex PCR reads, yielding one entry per CDR3 protein. Among 330,000 or so distinct CDR3 sequences, about a sixth were seen once, and the ten largest hold 15% to 17%. The sequenced material came from blood. Source of these receptors: a woman between 40 and 55 years old with Graves' ophthalmopathy.

J is TRBJ2-7 and V is TRBV6-1; the D gene is possibly TRBD1 (5 bases). Germline V gene data show CDR1 as MNHNS and CDR2 as SASEGT. V was clipped by 7 bases and J by 0 bases, with 10 bases between them. The CDR3 sequence is 13 residues long. DNA of the CDR3: TGTGCCAGCAACCAGGGATACTCCTACGAGCAGTACTTC. Translated, it gives CASNQGYSYEQYF.

In this sample, this clonotype turned up a few times. CDR3 amino acids: CASSLQGRATEAFF. Written as DNA, the CDR3 is TGTGCCAGCAGCTTACAGGGGCGGGCCACTGAAGCTTTCTTT. The chain has TRBV7-9 and TRBJ1-1; TRBD1 might be the D (6 bases). The V end lost 2 bases, the J end lost 4 bases, and 11 bases lay between the germline ends. Per germline, CDR1 SEHNR and CDR2 FQNEAQ (reference sequence). This CDR3 region has 14 residues.

The rearrangement links TRBV27 to TRBJ2-2, with 9 bases aligning to TRBD2. With 5 bases clipped from V and 8 bases from J, the junction kept 9 bases outside the gene matches. Germline lookup yields CDR1 MNHEY and CDR2 SMNVEV (reference sequence). The CDR3 is 15 amino acids. The CDR3 DNA sequence: TGTGCCAGCAGTCCACGACTAGCGGCCCAGGGGGAGCTGTTTTTT. Residues: CASSPRLAAQGELFF.

This chain joins TRBV28 and TRBJ2-5; D tentatively reads TRBD1 or TRBD2 (5 bases each). The CDR3 covers 14 residues. Germline loops: CDR1 MDHEN, CDR2 SYDVKM. V was trimmed by 2 bases and J by 8 bases, leaving 15 bases between them. The CDR3 protein is CASSLGHSRGTQYF. The CDR3 DNA follows: TGTGCCAGCAGTTTAGGACATTCCCGGGGAACCCAGTACTTC.